These 24 T cell receptor beta chains originate from one sample sequenced in a study of cytomegalovirus exposure and HLA in healthy donors. Researchers ran the PCR with 60 Vbeta and 13 Jbeta primers. Clones were read by immunoSEQ multiplex PCR, and TCRdb kept only the in-frame ones, dropping some. The sample includes roughly 93,000 clones, about 80% seen only once; the top ten take over 9.5%. Material for sequencing was PBMCs. These receptors all come from a man between 18 and 29 years old in good health and CMV-seropositive.

The chain recombines TRBV27 with TRBJ2-1, with D perhaps TRBD1 (6 bases). There are 15 residues in the CDR3. Germline V CDR1 and CDR2: MNHEY, SMNVEV (reference sequence). Trimming left V 3 bases short and J 7 bases short, with 16 bases between. The CDR3 is CASSFLQGSGNEQFF. CDR3 DNA: TGTGCCAGCAGTTTTCTACAGGGAAGTGGGAATGAGCAGTTCTTC.

The gene calls are TRBV2 and TRBJ2-3; 9 nucleotides align to TRBD2. This CDR3 contains 16 residues. CDR1 and CDR2 (germline): SNHLY, FYNNEI. The trim removed 5 bases at V and 4 bases at J, leaving 10 bases unmatched. The CDR3 loop is CASSPGLAGRSDTQYF. The CDR3 bases are TGTGCCAGCAGTCCGGGACTAGCAGGTCGGTCAGATACGCAGTATTTT. Filled out from reference TRBV2 and TRBJ2-3, the complete variable domain reads EPEVTQTPSHQVTQMGQEVILRCVPISNHLYFYWYRQILGQKVEFLVSFYNNEISEKSEIFDDQFSVERPDGSNFTLKIRSTKLEDSAMYFCASSPGLAGRSDTQYFGPGTRLTVL.

The CDR3 DNA is TGCGCCAGCAGCCTATCCCCCAGGACAAGTAACGAGCAGTACTTC. This codes for CASSLSPRTSNEQYF. The chain joins TRBV5-1 to TRBJ2-7; D perhaps matches TRBD1 (5 bases). CDR1 and CDR2 from the germline V gene are SGHRS and YFSETQ. The CDR3 is 15 residues long. V shed 4 bases and J shed 5 bases, with 19 bases lying between them.

The chain combines TRBV28 with TRBJ2-3, with 9 nucleotides matching TRBD1. Looked up from germline, CDR1 is MDHEN and CDR2 is SYDVKM. This CDR3 is built from 17 residues. The ends lost 0 bases at V and 2 bases at J; junction bases unmatched: 6. The CDR3 protein is CASSLWRGQGFTDTQYF. CDR3 bases: TGTGCCAGCAGTTTATGGCGGGGACAGGGATTCACAGATACGCAGTATTTT.

The rearrangement links TRBV5-4 to TRBJ2-7, with 9 positions matching TRBD1. The V gene end was trimmed by 0 bases and the J gene end by 3 bases; junction bases not matched to a gene: 7. Germline-derived CDR1 and CDR2 are SGHNT and YYREEE (reference sequence). CDR3 length: 16 amino acids. The CDR3: CASSLEGDRARYEQYF. The CDR3 bases are TGTGCCAGCAGCTTGGAAGGGGACAGGGCACGCTACGAGCAGTACTTC.

V is TRBV14 and J is TRBJ2-1; maybe TRBD1 (5 bases). Trimming left V 3 bases short and J 0 bases short, with 12 bases between. The CDR3 consists of 16 residues. Germline V lookup: CDR1 SGHDN, CDR2 FVKESK. CDR3 bases: TGTGCCAGCAGCCATTTGCAGGGATTCTCCTACAATGAGCAGTTCTTC. This encodes CASSHLQGFSYNEQFF.

This clone was observed a single time. This chain links TRBV27 with TRBJ2-1; 9 nucleotides line up with TRBD2. CDR3 length: 18 amino acids. Losses at the gene ends were 3 bases for V and 1 base for J; bases not matched to a gene: 10. The germline V gene encodes CDR1 MNHEY and CDR2 SMNVEV (reference sequence). CDR3 residues: CASSFGGAGGTSYNEQFF. As DNA, the CDR3 is TGTGCCAGCAGTTTTGGAGGGGCGGGGGGGACGTCCTACAATGAGCAGTTCTTC.

This chain joins TRBV5-1 and TRBJ1-2; D possibly corresponds to TRBD1 (6 bases). Trimming shortened V by 0 bases and J by 1 base, and 10 bases separated the two germline ends. The CDR3 covers 15 residues. Looked up from germline, CDR1 is SGHRS and CDR2 is YFSETQ. In nucleotides, the CDR3 is TGCGCCAGCAGCTTGGGGACAGTTTTTAACTATGGCTACACCTTC. It yields the protein CASSLGTVFNYGYTF. Full variable domain (missing parts from reference TRBV5-1 and TRBJ1-2): KAGVTQTPRYLIKTRGQQVTLSCSPISGHRSVSWYQQTPGQGLQFLFEYFSETQRNKGNFPGRFSGRQFSNSRSEMNVSTLELGDSALYLCASSLGTVFNYGYTFGSGTRLTVV.

V gene TRBV9 combines with J gene TRBJ1-2; possible D gene TRBD1, 5 bases. Germline CDR1 SGDLS, CDR2 YYNGEE. The CDR3 extends over 15 amino acids. V was clipped by 0 bases and J by 0 bases, with 9 bases between them. CDR3 sequence reads: CASSVGAGTNYGYTF. As DNA, the CDR3 is TGTGCCAGCAGCGTAGGGGCAGGGACTAACTATGGCTACACCTTC.

This chain uses TRBV7-9 with TRBJ1-1; 7 nucleotides align to TRBD1. The CDR3 is 16 amino acids. The ends lost 5 bases at V and 0 bases at J; junction bases unmatched: 9. Germline-derived CDR1 and CDR2 are SEHNR and FQNEAQ (reference sequence). CDR3 in amino acids: CASSPLAGTVNTEAFF. CDR3 in DNA: TGTGCCAGCAGCCCATTAGCCGGGACAGTGAACACTGAAGCTTTCTTT.

The chain uses TRBV28 and TRBJ2-6; D is possibly TRBD1 (6 bases). Trimming pared 7 bases from V and 2 bases from J, leaving 12 bases between. The CDR3 is 15 amino acids. Per the germline V gene, CDR1 is MDHEN and CDR2 is SYDVKM. CDR3 sequence: CASTAQGTGANVLTF. DNA for the CDR3: TGTGCCAGCACCGCACAGGGAACTGGGGCCAACGTCCTGACTTTC. The whole variable domain, filled in from reference TRBV28 and TRBJ2-6, reads DVKVTQSSRYLVKRTGEKVFLECVQDMDHENMFWYRQDPGLGLRLIYFSYDVKMKEKGDIPEGYSVSREKKERFSLILESASTNQTSMYLCASTAQGTGANVLTFGAGSRLTVL.

This clone was counted only a few times. The J gene is TRBJ2-5, the V gene TRBV7-6; 9 bases match TRBD1. The CDR3 consists of 17 residues. The J segment lost 2 bases and the V segment lost 4 bases, leaving 11 bases of the junction unmatched. The germline V gene has CDR1 SGHVS and CDR2 FNYEAQ. The CDR3 protein is CASSSVRRDREQETQYF. In DNA form, the CDR3 reads TGTGCCAGCAGCTCAGTACGTAGGGACAGGGAACAAGAGACCCAGTACTTC.

V usage is TRBV7-3 and J usage is TRBJ1-1; tentative D call: TRBD1 (5 bases). The length of the CDR3 is 13 residues. V was pared by 6 bases and J by 6 bases, with 14 bases between. CDR1 is SGHTA, CDR2 FQGTGA, per germline. CDR3 loop: CASSPPGGAEAFF. DNA of the CDR3: TGTGCCAGCAGTCCCCCGGGAGGGGCTGAAGCTTTCTTT.

A few counts support this clone. The rearrangement uses TRBV6-5 and TRBJ1-1, with D hard to call. This CDR3 is built from 12 residues. Looked up from germline, CDR1 is MNHEY and CDR2 is SVGAGI. V was trimmed by 5 bases and J by 5 bases, leaving 9 bases between them. CDR3 sequence: CASSERETEAFF. The CDR3 DNA follows: TGTGCCAGCAGTGAAAGGGAGACTGAAGCTTTCTTT.

The J gene is TRBJ2-1, the V gene TRBV6-5; TRBD1 aligns across 10 bases. CDR1 and CDR2 from the germline V gene are MNHEY and SVGAGI. This CDR3 spans 15 amino acids. V was pared by 4 bases and J by 6 bases, with 6 bases of the junction left unmatched. The CDR3 spells CASSFAGTGVNEQFF. The CDR3 DNA reads TGTGCCAGCAGTTTCGCCGGGACAGGGGTCAATGAGCAGTTCTTC.

V and J are TRBV11-2 and TRBJ2-1, with a tentative D call TRBD2 (5 bases). Looked up from germline, CDR1 is SGHAT and CDR2 is FQNNGV. The CDR3 is 15 residues long. Deletions cut 5 bases from V and 6 bases from J, with 17 bases between. CDR3 coding DNA: TGTGCCAGCAGCCAAGGACTCCCCCTGAGCAATGAGCAGTTCTTC. It specifies CASSQGLPLSNEQFF.

The chain recombines TRBV4-1 with TRBJ2-7, with 10 positions matching TRBD2. Trimming took 2 bases from V and 2 from J; bases not matched to a gene: 3. This CDR3 is 15 amino acids long. CDR1 MGHRA and CDR2 YSYEKL come from the germline V gene. CDR3 amino acids: CASSQITSGAYEQYF. CDR3 in DNA: TGCGCCAGCAGCCAAATAACTAGCGGGGCCTACGAGCAGTACTTC.

This chain links TRBV19 with TRBJ1-4; 9 bases agree with TRBD1. The CDR3 runs 16 residues. Germline CDR1 LNHDA, CDR2 SQIVND (reference sequence). The V gene end was trimmed by 8 bases and the J gene end by 8 bases; junction bases not matched to a gene: 15. The CDR3: CASATGTGRVEEKLFF. In DNA form, the CDR3 reads TGTGCCAGTGCAACCGGGACAGGGAGGGTGGAAGAAAAACTGTTTTTT.

The CDR3 here is CASSLNPTTSGGSYNEQFF. The CDR3 DNA reads as TGTGCCAGCAGCCTAAATCCGACGACTAGCGGGGGCTCCTACAATGAGCAGTTCTTC. This chain joins TRBV7-7 and TRBJ2-1; TRBD2 aligns across 12 bases. In germline, CDR1 is SSHAT, CDR2 FNYEAQ (reference sequence). The CDR3 has 19 amino acids. After removal of 5 bases from V and 0 bases from J, the junction contained 11 bases not matched to a gene.

In this sample, this clone turned up once. The chain combines TRBV7-2 with TRBJ1-5; D remains unclear. CDR1 and CDR2 from the germline V gene are SGHTA and FQGNSA. The CDR3 has 14 residues. V shed 1 base and J shed 6 bases, with 10 bases lying between them. This CDR3 reads CASSLGGGAQPQHF. CDR3 DNA: TGTGCCAGCAGCTTAGGGGGAGGCGCTCAGCCCCAGCATTTT. The variable domain in full, with the rest retrieved from reference TRBV7-2 and TRBJ1-5, is GAGVSQSPSNKVTEKGKDVELRCDPISGHTALYWYRQSLGQGLEFLIYFQGNSAPDKSGLPSDRFSAERTGGSVSTLTIQRTQQEDSAVYLCASSLGGGAQPQHFGDGTRLSIL.

This clone was seen a few times. The rearrangement uses TRBV5-4 and TRBJ2-5; no clear D gene. Trimming took off 0 bases at V and 4 bases at J, with 7 bases between the two ends. In germline, CDR1 is SGHNT, CDR2 YYREEE (reference sequence). This CDR3 spans 13 amino acids. The CDR3 DNA sequence: TGTGCCAGCAGCTTGGAATCTCGAGAGACCCAGTACTTC. Protein: CASSLESRETQYF.

The rearrangement joins TRBV15 to TRBJ2-3; weak D call: TRBD1 (6 bases). Germline CDR1 LNHNV, CDR2 YYDKDF (reference sequence). The CDR3 totals 13 residues. Trimming removed 5 bases at V and 5 bases at J, with 11 bases between. The DNA of the CDR3 is TGTGCCACCAGCTATACAGGGAAAGATACGCAGTATTTT. Residues: CATSYTGKDTQYF.

This clone was detected only once. The J gene is TRBJ2-1, the V gene TRBV18; 12 bases align to TRBD2. CDR3 size: 15 residues. Germline-derived CDR1 and CDR2 are KGHSH and LQKENI. Losses at the gene ends were 4 bases for V and 8 bases for J; bases not matched to a gene: 6. CDR3 sequence reads: CASSLTSGGPDEQFF. The DNA for the CDR3 is TGTGCCAGCTCACTTACTAGCGGGGGGCCCGATGAGCAGTTCTTC.

V usage is TRBV5-6 and J usage is TRBJ1-2; 8 bases match TRBD1. Germline V lookup: CDR1 SGHDT, CDR2 YYEEEE. The CDR3 length is 13 residues. V lost 0 bases, J lost 6 bases, and 1 base stayed unmatched. CDR3: CASSLDRGDGYTF. The CDR3 nucleotides read TGTGCCAGCAGCTTGGACAGGGGGGATGGCTACACCTTC. The complete variable domain, with remaining parts taken from reference TRBV5-6 and TRBJ1-2, reads DAGVTQSPTHLIKTRGQQVTLRCSPKSGHDTVSWYQQALGQGPQFIFQYYEEEERQRGNFPDRFSGHQFPNYSSELNVNALLLGDSALYLCASSLDRGDGYTFGSGTRLTVV.